This TCR beta chain was captured by sequencing in a study of type 1 and type 2 diabetes patients. Study findings and constraints: With limited T2D and control samples, some T1D-only expanded clones may not be T1D-specific. Both CD4+ and CD8+ type 2 diabetes repertoires showed significantly higher diversity than type 1.

Genomic DNA was the PCR template. Amplification of the beta chain CDR3 used 30 forward and 13 reverse multiplex primers. TCRdb redid the calling of the multiplex PCR reads with MiXCR, one entry per CDR3 protein. The data contain 280,000 or so distinct CDR3 sequences, around 47% of them seen just once; the ten biggest clones take up roughly an eighth. The sample holds one count of this clonotype. The target antigen is unknown. The sequence was collected from a young man with type 2 diabetes. Sequencing was done on a sample of peripheral blood mononuclear cells (PBMCs).

CDR3 nucleotides: TGCAGCGTTGAAATAGGGTTGGCTTTCTTT. Encoded protein: CSVEIGLAFF. V usage is TRBV29-1 and J usage is TRBJ1-1, with D unresolved. The V gene's germline CDR1 is SQVTM and CDR2 ANQGSEA. The CDR3 runs 10 residues. Trimming took 2 bases from V and 11 from J, leaving 9 bases between them.